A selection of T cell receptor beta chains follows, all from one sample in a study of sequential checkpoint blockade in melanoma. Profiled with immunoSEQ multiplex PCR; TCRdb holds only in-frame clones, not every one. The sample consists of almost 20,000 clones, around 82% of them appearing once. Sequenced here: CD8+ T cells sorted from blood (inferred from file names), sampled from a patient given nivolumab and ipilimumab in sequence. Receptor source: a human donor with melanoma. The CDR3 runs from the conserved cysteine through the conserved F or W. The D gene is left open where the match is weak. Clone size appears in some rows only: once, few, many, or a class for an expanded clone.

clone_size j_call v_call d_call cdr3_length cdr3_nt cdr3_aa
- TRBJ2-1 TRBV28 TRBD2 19 TGTGCCAGCAGCTGGGGGCGGACTAGCGGGGGGACTACCTACAATGAGCAGTTCTTC CASSWGRTSGGTTYNEQFF
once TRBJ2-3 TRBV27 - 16 TGTGCCAGCAGTCTGACCCCTCGCGGGTGGATAGATACGCAGTATTTT CASSLTPRGWIDTQYF
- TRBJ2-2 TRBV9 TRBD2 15 TGTGCCAGCAGCGTAGCGGGGGGAGACACCGGGGAGCTGTTTTTT CASSVAGGDTGELFF
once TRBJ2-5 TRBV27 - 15 TGTGCCAGCAGCCGCCTTCTGGGGGCTGAAGAGACCCAGTACTTC CASSRLLGAEETQYF
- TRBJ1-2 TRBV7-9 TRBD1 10 TGTGCCAGCAGCAGGGACAGGGTAGTCTTC CASSRDRVVF
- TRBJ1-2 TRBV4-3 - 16 TGCGCCAGCAGCCAAGATTCTCCGGGTTCCGCCTATGGCTACACCTTC CASSQDSPGSAYGYTF
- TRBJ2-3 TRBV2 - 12 TGTGCCAGCAGTGGAGGTCAGAGGGTAGAGTATTTT CASSGGQRVEYF
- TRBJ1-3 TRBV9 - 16 TGTGCCAGCAGCGGCGGAGACTTTCGCTCTGGAAACACCATATATTTT CASSGGDFRSGNTIYF
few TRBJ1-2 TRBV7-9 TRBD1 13 TGTGCCAGCAGCCTCCAGGGGGGATATGGCTACACCTTC CASSLQGGYGYTF
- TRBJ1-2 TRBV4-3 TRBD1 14 TGCGCCAGCAGCCAAGGACAGGGGGAATATGGCTACACCTTC CASSQGQGEYGYTF
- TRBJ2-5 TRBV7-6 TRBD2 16 TGTGCCAGCAGTTCCCAAAGGCGGGGGTTCCAAGAGACCCAGTACTTC CASSSQRRGFQETQYF
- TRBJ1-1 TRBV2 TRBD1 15 TGTGCCAGCAGTGAGGGGACAGGGAGGCGTACTGAAGCTTTCTTT CASSEGTGRRTEAFF
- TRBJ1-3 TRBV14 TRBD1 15 TGTGCCAGCAGCCAGACCGGGACAGGAAGAAACACCATATATTTT CASSQTGTGRNTIYF
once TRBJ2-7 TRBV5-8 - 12 TGTGCCAGCAGCTTGGGAGACTACGAGCAGTACTTC CASSLGDYEQYF
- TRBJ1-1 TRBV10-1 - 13 TGCGCCAGCAGTTATGACAGGCCCACTGAAGCTTTCTTT CASSYDRPTEAFF
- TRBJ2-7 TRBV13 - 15 TGTGCCAGCAGCTCTCGACTAGTACCTACCTACGAGCAGTACTTC CASSSRLVPTYEQYF
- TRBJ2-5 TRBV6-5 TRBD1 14 TGTGCCAGCAGTTACTTCGAGGGGGCGGAGACCCAGTACTTC CASSYFEGAETQYF
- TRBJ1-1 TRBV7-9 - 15 TGTGCCAGCAGCTCCGGAGAGGTTATGAACACTGAAGCTTTCTTT CASSSGEVMNTEAFF
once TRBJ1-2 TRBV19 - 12 TGTGCCAGTAGTCCCACCGGGGGTGGCTACACCTTC CASSPTGGGYTF
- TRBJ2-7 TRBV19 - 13 TGTGCCAGTAGTTGGGGTACAGGCTACGAGCAGTACTTC CASSWGTGYEQYF
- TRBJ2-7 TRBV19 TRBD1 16 TGTGCCAGTAGCCTCGCCGGGACAGGGATCTCCTACGAGCAGTACTTC CASSLAGTGISYEQYF
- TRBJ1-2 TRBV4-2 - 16 TGTGCCAGCAGCCAAGATTGGGGGGGGTCTATCTTTGGCTACACCTTC CASSQDWGGSIFGYTF
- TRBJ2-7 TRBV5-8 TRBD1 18 TGTGCCAGCAGCTTGAGGGCACCGGGAACAGGGGGTGGGTACGAGCAGTACTTC CASSLRAPGTGGGYEQYF
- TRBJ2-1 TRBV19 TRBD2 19 TGTGCCAGTAGTACCCACGGGACTAGCGGGGGGGGTTCCTACAATGAGCAGTTCTTC CASSTHGTSGGGSYNEQFF
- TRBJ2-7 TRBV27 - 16 TGTGCCAGCAGTTTAGATACTAGTACGAGCCTGGACGAGCAGTACTTC CASSLDTSTSLDEQYF
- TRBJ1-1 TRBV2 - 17 TGTGCCAGTTCGCTAACTACAGGGAGGGCCATGAACACTGAAGCTTTCTTT CASSLTTGRAMNTEAFF
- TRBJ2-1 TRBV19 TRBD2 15 TGTGCCAGTAGTATTTCGGCGGGGGGCCCCAATGAGCAGTTCTTC CASSISAGGPNEQFF
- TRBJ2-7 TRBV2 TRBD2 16 TGTGCCAGCAGTGAAGGGACTAGCGGGGGGGCTGACGAGCAGTACTTC CASSEGTSGGADEQYF
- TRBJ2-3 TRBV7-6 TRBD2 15 TGTGCCAGCAGCTTAGGACTAGCGGGGGCAGATACGCAGTATTTT CASSLGLAGADTQYF
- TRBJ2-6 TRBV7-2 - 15 TGTGCCAGCAGCTCCCGACTTTCTGGGGCCAACGTCCTGACTTTC CASSSRLSGANVLTF
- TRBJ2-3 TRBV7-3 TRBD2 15 TGTGCCAGCAGCTTGGGGCGGGGGGGCACAGATACGCAGTATTTT CASSLGRGGTDTQYF
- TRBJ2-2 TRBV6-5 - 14 TGTGCCAGCAGTAAACAGGGTTACACCGGGGAGCTGTTTTTT CASSKQGYTGELFF
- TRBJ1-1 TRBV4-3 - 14 TGCGCCAGCAGCCAAATTTTGGGGGCCACTGAAGCTTTCTTT CASSQILGATEAFF
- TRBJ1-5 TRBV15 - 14 TGTGCCACCAGCAGAGGTCAGATCAATCAGCCCCAGCATTTT CATSRGQINQPQHF
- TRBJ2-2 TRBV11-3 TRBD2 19 TGTGCCAGCAGCTTTGGACTAGCGGGGGCGTTCGCGAACACCGGGGAGCTGTTTTTT CASSFGLAGAFANTGELFF
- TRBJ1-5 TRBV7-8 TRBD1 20 TGTGCCAGCAGCTTAGGGCGACAGGGGGAATCCCGTTATAGCAATCAGCCCCAGCATTTT CASSLGRQGESRYSNQPQHF
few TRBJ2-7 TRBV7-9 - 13 TGTGCGGGATCAGGGTACTCGGACAGCGAGCAGTACTTC CAGSGYSDSEQYF
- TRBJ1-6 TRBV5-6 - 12 TGTGCCAGCAAGGGACTGGCCTCACCCCTCCACTTT CASKGLASPLHF
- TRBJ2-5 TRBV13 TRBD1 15 TGTGCCAGCAGCCAGACCGGGACAGATCAAGAGACCCAGTACTTC CASSQTGTDQETQYF
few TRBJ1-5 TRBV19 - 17 TGTGCCAGTAACGAGGGGGTGGGGGTTCCAAGCAATCAGCCCCAGCATTTT CASNEGVGVPSNQPQHF
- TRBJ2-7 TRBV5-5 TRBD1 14 TGTGCCAGCAGCTTGGGACAGGGGGCCTACGAGCAGTACTTC CASSLGQGAYEQYF
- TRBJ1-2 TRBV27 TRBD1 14 TGTGCCAGCAGTTTACTCGGACAGGGGGGTGGCTACACCTTC CASSLLGQGGGYTF